The sequence of this TCR beta chain was determined in a study of cytotoxic CD8 clonotypes in ibrutinib-treated CLL. Study findings and constraints: Lymph node repertoires were not studied, and sampling times were unmatched.

For this clone: Its antigen remains unknown.

This CDR3 is built from 14 residues. The germline V gene encodes CDR1 SGHRS and CDR2 YFSETQ. V dropped 2 bases and J dropped 3; count of bases not matched to a gene: 3. TCRdb keeps only in-frame clones here, not all; method: immunoSEQ multiplex PCR. This table has some 120,000 clones, roughly 57% appearing once. Source: PBMCs, taken after 24 months of ibrutinib treatment. The receptor was derived from a human donor with chronic lymphocytic leukemia. The rearrangement uses TRBV5-1 and TRBJ2-5; TRBD2 matches at 8 bases. CDR3 sequence: CASSFSGGEETQYF. In nucleotides, the CDR3 is TGCGCCAGCAGCTTCAGCGGGGGAGAAGAGACCCAGTACTTC.